The 8 T cell receptor beta chains below were found in one sample sequenced in a study of CD8 T cells in ankylosing spondylitis. TCRdb passed the 5' RACE reads through MiXCR, listing each CDR3 protein once. The table shows approximately 340,000 distinct CDR3 sequences, with roughly 14% occurring only once. Sequencing was carried out using blood, either unsorted or a sorted T cell fraction (not recorded which). All receptors come from a male donor with ankylosing spondylitis or in good health (not recorded which).

At least ten counts were recorded for this clonotype. The chain links TRBV6-4 to TRBJ1-5, with unresolved D. Germline CDR1 reads MRHNA; CDR2 reads SNTAGT. The ends were cut back, 6 bases at V and 5 bases at J, with 17 bases in the middle. CDR3 length: 15 amino acids. CDR3 region: CASSTRGRLDQPQHF. The CDR3 DNA reads as TGTGCCAGCAGCACGCGGGGAAGATTGGATCAGCCCCAGCATTTT.

V is TRBV14 and J is TRBJ2-5; D gene uncertain. V lost 4 bases to trimming and J lost 5 bases, with 14 bases between them. Looked up from germline, CDR1 is SGHDN and CDR2 is FVKESK. This CDR3 spans 14 amino acids. The CDR3 DNA is TGTGCCAGCAGCCCAACCCGACTGGTGGAGACCCAGTACTTC. Residues: CASSPTRLVETQYF.

V usage is TRBV18 and J usage is TRBJ2-1; the D is unclear. Per the germline V gene, CDR1 is KGHSH and CDR2 is LQKENI. This CDR3 has 10 residues. Trimming removed 5 bases at V and 12 bases at J, with 8 bases between. The CDR3 sequence is CASSSNRQFF. The CDR3 nucleotides read TGTGCCAGCTCAAGCAACCGGCAGTTCTTC.

In its sample, this clonotype was seen many times. The V gene is TRBV18, the J gene TRBJ1-1; maybe TRBD1 (5 bases). Trimming shortened V by 3 bases and J by 1 base, and 15 bases separated the two germline ends. This CDR3 has 16 amino acids. Germline V lookup: CDR1 KGHSH, CDR2 LQKENI. The CDR3 is CASSPLGAVKNTEAFF. The DNA for the CDR3 is TGTGCCAGCTCACCCCTCGGGGCGGTGAAGAACACTGAAGCTTTCTTT.

This clonotype was detected a few times. The chain carries TRBV4-1 and TRBJ2-7; TRBD2 might be the D (6 bases). The length of the CDR3 is 13 residues. V was shortened by 3 bases and J by 1 base, with 7 bases between the two germline ends. Germline loops: CDR1 MGHRA, CDR2 YSYEKL. The CDR3 nucleotides read TGCGCCAGCAGCCATGGACTATCCTACGAGCAGTACTTC. Amino acids: CASSHGLSYEQYF.

This clonotype was seen a handful of times. The chain uses TRBV2 and TRBJ2-5; 9 bases are shared with TRBD1. The CDR3 spans 18 residues. Germline CDR1 is SNHLY and CDR2 is FYNNEI. V lost 5 bases to trimming and J lost 0 bases; unmatched junction nucleotides: 13. CDR3 sequence: CASSLRGQGPRYQETQYF. CDR3 DNA: TGTGCCAGCAGTTTAAGGGGACAGGGACCACGGTACCAAGAGACCCAGTACTTC.

This clonotype came up a few times. The V call is TRBV6-5, the J call TRBJ2-7, with D tentatively TRBD2 (6 bases). V lost 2 bases to trimming and J lost 3 bases, with 14 bases between them. This CDR3 comprises 15 residues. Germline CDR1 and CDR2: MNHEY and SVGAGI. Here the CDR3 reads CASSYSSGVGYEQYF. The CDR3 DNA reads as TGTGCCAGCAGTTACAGTTCGGGAGTTGGCTACGAGCAGTACTTC.

This clonotype has more than one count but fewer than ten. The chain carries TRBV5-1 and TRBJ2-1; 9 nucleotides align to TRBD1. This CDR3 comprises 16 residues. V lost 4 bases, J lost 1 base, and 6 bases stayed unmatched. CDR1 is SGHRS and CDR2 is YFSETQ in the germline V gene. The CDR3 sequence is CASSVTGQGSYNEQFF. The CDR3 region has the DNA TGCGCCAGCAGCGTAACTGGACAGGGGTCCTACAATGAGCAGTTCTTC.